Included here is one T cell receptor beta chain sequence, with context. Profiling relied on immunoSEQ multiplex PCR, and the TCRdb table lists in-frame clones only, not all of them. The data contain approximately 300,000 clones, under 90% of them seen just once; the ten biggest clones take up 5% to 5.5%. The source of the sample is a study of blood T cell repertoires in COVID-19. The wider study: The United States, Italy and Spain supplied acute and convalescent COVID-19 samples.

Germline V gives CDR1 SNHLY, CDR2 FYNNEI. V shed 7 bases and J shed 5 bases, with 11 bases lying between them. The CDR3 consists of 13 residues. Sequencing used PBMCs or T cells enriched from blood (not recorded which). This sequence joins TRBV2 and TRBJ2-2; possibly TRBD2 for D (5 bases). The TCR comes from a man in his 60s who had recovered from COVID-19. Here the CDR3 reads CASKLESTGELFF. CDR3 coding DNA: TGTGCCAGCAAACTAGAGAGTACCGGGGAGCTGTTTTTT.